The next 27 T cell receptor beta chains were all read from a single sample in a study of response to subunit inactivated influenza vaccine. TCRdb re-derived calls from the RT-PCR reads in MiXCR, one entry per CDR3 protein. This table has around 520,000 distinct CDR3 sequences, roughly 27% appearing once. Sample: CD4+ T cells sorted from PBMCs, taken less than 6 days after vaccination. These receptors all come from a man aged 50-60 years who received an inactivated influenza vaccine.

Only a few counts were recorded for this clonotype. This chain joins TRBV9 and TRBJ2-5, with 7 bases fitting TRBD1. The germline CDR1 and CDR2 sequences are SGDLS and YYNGEE. This CDR3 is built from 14 residues. The J segment lost 6 bases and the V segment lost 2 bases, leaving 7 bases of the junction unmatched. DNA of the CDR3: TGTGCCAGCAGCGTGGGACAGCACGGGAAGACCCAGTACTTC. Translating gives CASSVGQHGKTQYF.

The V and J genes are TRBV20-1 and TRBJ2-1; perhaps TRBD2 as D (5 bases). This CDR3 region has 15 residues. V was shortened by 2 bases and J by 2 bases, with 13 bases between the two germline ends. Germline assignment: CDR1 DFQATT and CDR2 SNEGSKA (reference sequence). The CDR3 DNA reads TGCAGTGCTAGAAAAAGCGGCCAGACCTACAATGAGCAGTTCTTC. Residues: CSARKSGQTYNEQFF.

In its sample, this clonotype was seen a few times. CDR3 nucleotide sequence: TGCGCCAGCAGCACCCCTGGGGGCTATGAGCAGTTCTTC. Its protein is CASSTPGGYEQFF. The chain links TRBV5-1 to TRBJ2-1; maybe TRBD1 (6 bases). The CDR3 length is 13 residues. Germline loops: CDR1 SGHRS, CDR2 YFSETQ. V lost 4 bases to trimming and J lost 8 bases, with 13 bases between them.

V is TRBV20-1 and J is TRBJ2-5; TRBD2 agrees at 9 bases. Trimming took 1 base from V and 5 from J; bases not matched to a gene: 5. The CDR3 covers 14 residues. The germline gives CDR1 DFQATT, CDR2 SNEGSKA (reference sequence). The CDR3 DNA reads as TGCAGTGCTAGAGGGCGGGGGGGCTCTGAGACCCAGTACTTC. It encodes CSARGRGGSETQYF.

The CDR3 sequence: CASRNPREIYEQYF. Written as DNA, the CDR3 is TGTGCCAGCAGGAACCCCCGGGAAATTTACGAGCAGTACTTC. The chain is built from TRBV5-5 and TRBJ2-7, with D possibly matching TRBD2 (5 bases). The CDR3 has 14 amino acids. CDR1 is SGHKS, CDR2 YYEKEE, per germline (reference sequence). V shed 5 bases and J shed 4 bases, with 16 bases lying between them.

The chain couples TRBV12-3 or TRBV12-4 to TRBJ1-5; weak D call: TRBD1 (5 bases). This CDR3 contains 15 residues. V was pared by 1 base and J by 3 bases, with 10 bases between. In DNA form, the CDR3 reads TGTGCCAGCAGTTTAGGTAGGGACTACAATCAGCCCCAGCATTTT. Residues: CASSLGRDYNQPQHF.

The chain combines TRBV20-1 with TRBJ1-5; a possible D gene is TRBD1 (5 bases). With 3 bases removed from V and 5 bases from J, the gap between germline ends came to 11 bases. The germline V gene has CDR1 DFQATT and CDR2 SNEGSKA (reference sequence). The CDR3 contains 13 residues. The CDR3 region has the DNA TGCAGTGCTAGCGGACACCAAGATCAGCCCCAGCATTTT. It translates to CSASGHQDQPQHF.

J is TRBJ1-4 and V is TRBV20-1; D not resolved. With 0 bases removed from V and 4 bases from J, the gap between germline ends came to 12 bases. Germline CDR1 and CDR2: DFQATT and SNEGSKA (reference sequence). This CDR3 has 15 residues. CDR3 in amino acids: CSARDTGLNNEKLFF. In nucleotides, the CDR3 is TGCAGTGCTAGAGATACGGGCCTCAATAATGAAAAACTGTTTTTT.

This clonotype has just a few counts. This chain uses TRBV5-1 with TRBJ2-1, with TRBD2 matching over 10 bases. CDR3 length: 14 amino acids. Germline-derived CDR1 and CDR2 are SGHRS and YFSETQ. Germline trimming cut 5 bases from V and 4 bases from J; bases unmatched to any gene: 3. The CDR3 sequence is CASSVAGGYNEQFF. The CDR3, as DNA: TGCGCCAGCAGTGTAGCGGGGGGATACAATGAGCAGTTCTTC.

This clonotype showed up just a few times. The chain is built from TRBV11-2 and TRBJ2-1; D tentatively fits TRBD1 or TRBD2 (6 bases each). Trimming left V 5 bases short and J 7 bases short, with 21 bases between. The germline V gene encodes CDR1 SGHAT and CDR2 FQNNGV. This CDR3 has 16 residues. The CDR3 DNA reads TGTGCCAGCAGCCTAATGGAGTGGGGGGCCAGGAATGAGCAGTTCTTC. Its translation: CASSLMEWGARNEQFF.

This chain connects TRBV24-1 to TRBJ1-5; weak D call: TRBD1 (5 bases). The CDR3 is made up of 14 amino acids. CDR1 KGHDR and CDR2 SFDVKD come from the germline V gene. V lost 4 bases and J lost 3, with 9 bases in between. The CDR3 bases are TGTGCCACCAGTGAAGGGGTAAACAATCAGCCCCAGCATTTT. Its translation is CATSEGVNNQPQHF.

This rearrangement joins TRBV28 to TRBJ2-1, with D possibly being TRBD1 (6 bases). V was pared by 6 bases and J by 5 bases, with 14 bases between. CDR3 length equals 14 residues. CDR1 and CDR2 from the germline V gene are MDHEN and SYDVKM. The CDR3 region is CASSTGTTNNEQFF. The CDR3 region has the DNA TGTGCCAGCAGCACGGGGACAACGAACAATGAGCAGTTCTTC.

The chain has TRBV20-1 and TRBJ2-7, with D possibly being TRBD1 or TRBD2 (6 bases each). The length of the CDR3 is 13 residues. Trimming removed 6 bases from V and 0 bases from J, with 12 bases in between. Per the germline V gene, CDR1 is DFQATT and CDR2 is SNEGSKA (reference sequence). CDR3 residues: CSAPEGGSYEQYF. CDR3 in DNA: TGCAGTGCCCCCGAGGGGGGCTCCTACGAGCAGTACTTC.

There are a few counts of this clonotype. This sequence joins TRBV30 and TRBJ2-1, with a tentative D call TRBD2 (5 bases). V was clipped by 3 bases and J by 9 bases, with 21 bases between them. CDR3 length equals 15 residues. Per the germline V gene, CDR1 is GTSNPN and CDR2 is SVGIG (reference sequence). CDR3 loop: CAWSADAPGVSEQFF. CDR3 nucleotides: TGTGCCTGGAGCGCAGACGCTCCCGGGGTCAGTGAGCAGTTCTTC. Combining the CDR3 with reference TRBV30 and TRBJ2-1 gives the whole variable domain SQTIHQWPATLVQPVGSPLSLECTVEGTSNPNLYWYRQAAGRGLQLLFYSVGIGQISSEVPQNLSASRPQDRQFILSSKKLLLSDSGFYLCAWSADAPGVSEQFFGPGTRLTVL.

There are a few counts of this clonotype. This chain uses TRBV5-1 with TRBJ2-2; 10 bases are shared with TRBD1. This CDR3 spans 15 amino acids. V was pared by 4 bases and J by 5 bases, with 5 bases of the junction left unmatched. Germline V CDR1 and CDR2: SGHRS, YFSETQ. The CDR3 DNA reads as TGCGCCAGCAGCGACGGACAGGGGGGAACCGGGGAGCTGTTTTTT. Amino acid sequence: CASSDGQGGTGELFF.

The table lists this clonotype with a few counts. The gene calls are TRBV7-2 and TRBJ2-7, with D perhaps given as TRBD1 or TRBD2 (5 bases each). Germline-derived CDR1 and CDR2 are SGHTA and FQGNSA. This CDR3 is built from 16 residues. V was cut by 2 bases and J by 4 bases, with 18 bases left in between. This CDR3 reads CASSLIYGLRGYEQYF. The CDR3 DNA follows: TGTGCCAGCAGCTTAATATATGGGTTGAGGGGTTACGAGCAGTACTTC.

Of note for this clonotype: It is unclear where the CDR3 begins or ends on the DNA, so no DNA is shown, and the CDR3 is as TCRdb lists it. The chain carries TRBV7-2 and TRBJ2-1; TRBD2 is the table's D call and was not checked against the DNA. Germline CDR1 SGHTA, CDR2 FQGNSA. The CDR3 is made up of 16 amino acids, end residues included. The CDR3: CASSLVAGGNQKEEFF.

The chain is built from TRBV7-8 and TRBJ2-5; perhaps TRBD2 as D (6 bases). This CDR3 has 15 amino acids. V lost 4 bases to trimming and J lost 2 bases, with 14 bases between them. Germline CDR1 reads SGHVS; CDR2 reads FQNEAQ. DNA for the CDR3: TGTGCCAGCAGCTGGCTGGGTGGGGGGCAAGAGACCCAGTACTTC. This gives the protein CASSWLGGGQETQYF.

J is TRBJ2-7 and V is TRBV28; 8 bases fit TRBD1. V lost 3 bases and J lost 7; bases outside the gene matches: 11. From germline, CDR1 is MDHEN and CDR2 SYDVKM. The length of the CDR3 is 15 residues. CDR3 in DNA: TGTGCCAGCAGTTTCTCTTGGCAGGGGGCCTGGGAGCAGTACTTC. Protein product: CASSFSWQGAWEQYF. The variable domain in full, completed from reference TRBV28 and TRBJ2-7, reads DVKVTQSSRYLVKRTGEKVFLECVQDMDHENMFWYRQDPGLGLRLIYFSYDVKMKEKGDIPEGYSVSREKKERFSLILESASTNQTSMYLCASSFSWQGAWEQYFGPGTRLTVT.

This clonotype was recorded a few times. The V and J genes are TRBV20-1 and TRBJ1-2; D unclear. Trimming removed 5 bases at V and 9 bases at J, with 13 bases between. The germline gives CDR1 DFQATT, CDR2 SNEGSKA (reference sequence). This CDR3 is 11 amino acids long. The DNA for the CDR3 is TGCAGTGCTGCCAGAGACGAAAGCTACACCTTC. Translated: CSAARDESYTF.

The chain joins TRBV12-3 or TRBV12-4 to TRBJ1-2, with D perhaps TRBD1 (6 bases). This CDR3 has 13 residues. V lost 5 bases and J 1 base, leaving 8 bases between the germline ends. In nucleotides, the CDR3 is TGTGCCAGCAGTACGGACAGTAACTATGGCTACACCTTC. Translating gives CASSTDSNYGYTF.

The table lists this clonotype with many counts. J is TRBJ2-5 and V is TRBV7-2; TRBD2 aligns across 9 bases. CDR3 length equals 14 residues. CDR1 is SGHTA, CDR2 FQGNSA, per germline. V dropped 2 bases and J dropped 2; count of bases not matched to a gene: 0. The CDR3 sequence is CASSLLAGQETQYF. The CDR3 DNA sequence: TGTGCCAGCAGCTTACTAGCGGGACAAGAGACCCAGTACTTC.

As for this clonotype: One junction end disagrees with the germline gene, perhaps due to a read error. This CDR3 is CSVTGTATQAF. In DNA form, the CDR3 reads TGCAGCGTCACCGGGACCGCAACTCAAGCCTTC. This rearrangement joins TRBV29-1 to TRBJ1-2; possibly TRBD1 for D (5 bases). This CDR3 has 11 amino acids. Germline CDR1 SQVTM, CDR2 ANQGSEA.

This clonotype has just one count. A read error is possible here, since a much larger clone lies one base away. The CDR3 sequence: CASSRDRRISYEQFF. The CDR3 nucleotides read TGTGCCAGCAGTCGGGACAGGCGCATCTCCTACGAGCAGTTCTTC. The chain is built from TRBV6-1 and TRBJ2-7; 8 bases fit TRBD1. The J call may be incorrect, as the DNA end agrees better with TRBJ2-1. Germline CDR1 reads MNHNS; CDR2 reads SASEGT. The CDR3 extends over 15 amino acids.

The rearrangement links TRBV20-1 to TRBJ2-7, with 16 positions matching TRBD2. Unmatched junction bases numbered 10, after V lost 4 bases and J lost 4 bases. The germline V gene has CDR1 DFQATT and CDR2 SNEGSKA (reference sequence). The CDR3 is made up of 17 amino acids. This CDR3 is CSAIPGLAGGISYEQYF. The CDR3 DNA reads TGCAGTGCTATCCCGGGACTAGCGGGAGGGATTTCTTACGAGCAGTACTTC.

The rearrangement joins TRBV20-1 to TRBJ1-5; perhaps TRBD1 as D (6 bases). V dropped 5 bases and J dropped 6 bases, with 17 bases sitting between them. Germline lookup yields CDR1 DFQATT and CDR2 SNEGSKA (reference sequence). The CDR3 length is 14 residues. CDR3 loop: CSARGQSQAQPQHF. CDR3 coding DNA: TGCAGTGCTCGTGGACAGAGTCAGGCTCAGCCCCAGCATTTT.

V gene TRBV9 combines with J gene TRBJ2-3, with TRBD2 identical over 14 bases. V shed 3 bases, J shed 9 bases, and the junction held 3 bases outside the gene matches. The germline CDR1 and CDR2 sequences are SGDLS and YYNGEE. This CDR3 comprises 14 residues. This CDR3 is CASSETSGGATQYF. The DNA of the CDR3 is TGTGCCAGCAGCGAGACTAGCGGGGGGGCCACGCAGTATTTT.